Listed below are T cell receptor beta chains from one sample, sequenced in a study of cytomegalovirus exposure and HLA in healthy donors. Produced via immunoSEQ multiplex PCR; TCRdb's table is partial and in-frame only. The table shows 130,000 to 150,000 clones, with around 77% occurring only once. Sequencing was carried out using PBMCs. These receptors came from a woman in her forties or fifties in good health and CMV-seronegative. The conserved cysteine and the conserved F or W are not part of the CDR3 here. The order of the fields is J gene, V gene, CDR3 protein.

J: TRBJ2-7; V: TRBV25-1; CDR3: ASSPGDRVGQY
J: TRBJ1-2; V: TRBV19; CDR3: ASSPNPGTGYGYT
J: TRBJ1-6; V: TRBV6-6; CDR3: ASRPTGLGDSPLH
J: TRBJ2-1; V: TRBV19; CDR3: ASSMPGLAIVGEQF
J: TRBJ1-1; V: TRBV7-2; CDR3: ASSRTGHPNTEAF
J: TRBJ2-3; V: TRBV7-6; CDR3: ASSLGTGVSDTQY
J: TRBJ1-1; V: TRBV7-3; CDR3: ASKMQRDTEAF
J: TRBJ2-1; V: TRBV7-2; CDR3: ASSPHGRSGNEQF
J: TRBJ1-6; V: TRBV30; CDR3: AWSTFARGNSPLH
J: TRBJ1-1; V: TRBV7-2; CDR3: ASSLARGEAF
J: TRBJ2-6; V: TRBV15; CDR3: ATSRAGPGANVLT
J: TRBJ1-2; V: TRBV9; CDR3: ASNAGALNYGYT
J: TRBJ1-1; V: TRBV11-3; CDR3: ASSLGPQDREAF
J: TRBJ1-1; V: TRBV2; CDR3: ARQGAMGTEAF
J: TRBJ1-2; V: TRBV19; CDR3: ATMTANYGYT
J: TRBJ1-6; V: TRBV5-6; CDR3: ASSQGNSPLH
J: TRBJ1-2; V: TRBV6-5; CDR3: ASSPRTGAPDGYT
J: TRBJ1-3; V: TRBV18; CDR3: ASSPNYLGGLTGNTIY
J: TRBJ1-2; V: TRBV5-1; CDR3: ASSFRGRDGYT
J: TRBJ2-1; V: TRBV7-3; CDR3: ASSLAGGHNNEQF